Detailed here is one T cell receptor beta chain. These data are taken from a study of cytomegalovirus exposure and HLA in healthy donors. V was trimmed by 2 bases and J by 3 bases, leaving 4 bases between them. Germline V CDR1 and CDR2: SGHTA, FQGNSA. CDR3 length: 12 amino acids. The PCR made use of 60 Vbeta and 13 Jbeta primers. The data were produced by immunoSEQ multiplex PCR, yet TCRdb's version contains in-frame clones alone and is incomplete. The sample lists 150,000 to 190,000 clones, around 84% occurring once. Sample: PBMCs. The sequence came from a woman aged 18-29 years in good health and CMV-seronegative. The chain has TRBV7-2 and TRBJ2-5; D uncertain. The CDR3 nucleotides read TGTGCCAGCAGCTTAACTGAAGAGACCCAGTACTTC. Protein product: CASSLTEETQYF.